This TCR beta chain was recorded in a study of vaccination effects on CD4 cells after COVID-19. Findings and limits, study-wide: The study had few convalescent patients and no early post-infection timepoints. After vaccination of healthy people, only 1 of 255 vaccine-induced clones cross-reacted with common cold coronaviruses.

Points on this clone: What it recognizes is unknown.

Germline V CDR1 and CDR2: SGHTA, FQGTGA. The V end lost 2 bases, the J end lost 3 bases, and 7 bases lay between the germline ends. CDR3 length equals 13 residues. Sequenced by immunoSEQ multiplex PCR; TCRdb stores in-frame clones only, minus some. The sample gives some 30,000 clones, roughly 80% of which show up once; 5.8% is in the top ten. Using viral peptide pools, the ViraFEST assay grew out antigen-specific CD4+ T cells prior to sequencing. Having been cultured for around ten days, the cells underwent CD4+ T cell isolation. It was two doses of either the BNT162b2 or mRNA-1273 vaccine that participants received.

The source material was CD4+ T cells from PBMCs cultured with SARS-CoV-2 spike peptides, sampled after COVID-19 vaccination. This TCR came from a human donor who received a COVID-19 vaccine. Some clones in this sample may be carry-over from other donors' samples. This rearrangement joins TRBV7-3 to TRBJ2-5; a possible D gene is TRBD2 (5 bases). CDR3 residues: CASSLSREETQYF. DNA of the CDR3: TGTGCCAGCAGCTTATCGAGGGAAGAGACCCAGTACTTC.